This TCR beta chain originates from a study of blood T cells in healthy people across ages. Each sample gave at least 6.5 million isolated PBMCs. General study findings and limits: Naive T cell percentage showed a strong correlation with the diversity of TCR beta. It was not known whether donors were CMV positive (a possible confounder of expanded clonotype changes). As age increased, TCR beta diversity per million T cells fell in a roughly linear fashion.

Then a second PCR, running roughly 7 to 11 cycles, was carried out with a sample-barcoded 5' primer and a J-beta primer mix. In TCRdb, the 5' RACE reads were re-called with MiXCR into one record per CDR3 protein. The table shows roughly 1,500,000 distinct CDR3 sequences, with about 35% occurring only once. Germline V CDR1 and CDR2: KGHSH, LQKENI. CDR3 length: 15 residues. With 3 bases removed from V and 4 bases from J, the gap between germline ends came to 14 bases. As concerns this clonotype: What it recognizes is unknown.

This TCR derives from a woman aged 30 to 39 in good health. The sequenced sample consisted of blood. The chain has TRBV18 and TRBJ2-3, with D maybe TRBD1 (6 bases). The CDR3 loop reads CASSPGQKDADTQYF. The CDR3 coding sequence is TGTGCCAGCTCACCCGGACAGAAAGATGCAGATACGCAGTATTTT.